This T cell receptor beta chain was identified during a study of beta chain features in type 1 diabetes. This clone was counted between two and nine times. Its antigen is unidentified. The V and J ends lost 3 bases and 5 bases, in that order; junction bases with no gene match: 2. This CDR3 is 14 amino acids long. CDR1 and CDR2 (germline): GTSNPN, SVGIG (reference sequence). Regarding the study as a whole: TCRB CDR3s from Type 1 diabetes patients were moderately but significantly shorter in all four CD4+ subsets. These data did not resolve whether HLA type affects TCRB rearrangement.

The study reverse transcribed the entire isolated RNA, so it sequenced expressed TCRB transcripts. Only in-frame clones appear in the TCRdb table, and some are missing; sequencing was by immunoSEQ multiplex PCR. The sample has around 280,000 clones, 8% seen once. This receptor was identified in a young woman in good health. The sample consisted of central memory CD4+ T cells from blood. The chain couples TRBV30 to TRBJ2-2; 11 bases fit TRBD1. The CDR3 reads CAWSRDRGTGELFF. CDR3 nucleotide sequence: TGTGCCTGGAGCCGGGACAGGGGGACCGGGGAGCTGTTTTTT.